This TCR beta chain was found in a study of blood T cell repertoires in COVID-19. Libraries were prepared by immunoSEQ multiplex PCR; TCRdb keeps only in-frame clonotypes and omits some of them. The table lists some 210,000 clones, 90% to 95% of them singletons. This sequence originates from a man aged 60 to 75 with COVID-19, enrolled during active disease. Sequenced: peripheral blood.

CDR3 loop: CASSVDRGGGSYEQYF. CDR3 bases: TGTGCCAGCAGTGTAGACAGGGGAGGAGGGTCCTACGAGCAGTACTTC. This chain joins TRBV6-6 and TRBJ2-7, with 8 nucleotides matching TRBD1. The germline gives CDR1 MNHNY, CDR2 SVGAGI (reference sequence). The CDR3 is 16 amino acids. Trimming at V came to 5 bases and at J to 1 base, leaving 10 bases not matched to a gene.